The sequence of this T cell receptor beta chain was determined in a study of T cell changes during pregnancy in multiple sclerosis. Measured with immunoSEQ multiplex PCR; TCRdb has only the in-frame clones, and not every one. The data hold tens of thousands of clones, with around 90% observed a single time. The V gene end was trimmed by 6 bases and the J gene end by 7 bases; junction bases not matched to a gene: 7. Germline V gives CDR1 MNHEY, CDR2 SVGAGI. This CDR3 is built from 14 residues. This clonotype was sampled from a female donor in good health, enrolled as a control in a pregnancy study. Sequenced material: CD4+ T cells from peripheral blood mononuclear cells, taken after pregnancy. This rearrangement joins TRBV6-5 to TRBJ1-2, with TRBD1 identical over 11 bases. The CDR3 loop is CASSPPGTGGGYTF. CDR3 coding DNA: TGTGCCAGCAGCCCACCCGGGACAGGGGGTGGCTACACCTTC.